Sequencing of this T cell receptor (beta chain) was carried out in a study of blood T cell repertoires in COVID-19. Study-wide background: Samples representing acute and convalescent COVID-19 were sourced from the United States, Italy and Spain.

Sequenced by immunoSEQ multiplex PCR; TCRdb stores in-frame clones only, minus some. The table shows some 150,000 clones, with roughly 89% occurring only once. The CDR3 totals 15 residues. Trimming pared 0 bases from V and 0 bases from J, leaving 5 bases between. CDR1 and CDR2 from the germline V gene are MNHEY and SVGAGI. The V call is TRBV6-5, the J call TRBJ1-4; no clear D gene. This TCR came from a woman in her forties or fifties with active or convalescent COVID-19. Sequencing was performed on peripheral blood. Here the CDR3 DNA reads TGTGCCAGCAGTTACTCGAGTACAACTAATGAAAAACTGTTTTTT. Its protein product is CASSYSSTTNEKLFF.